This T cell receptor beta chain was obtained from a study of shared clonotypes between healthy human individuals. In regard to this clone: The sample carries other DNA sequences with the same CDR3.

The protocol was immunoSEQ multiplex PCR, while the TCRdb copy is restricted to in-frame clones and leaves out a portion. The top ten hold around 0.13% of the sample, which has 2 million to 2.5 million clones, approximately 94% seen once. The clonotype comes from a man younger than 30 in good health. What was sequenced was naive CD4+ T cells sorted from blood. Subset indicated: CD45RA+ positively selected.

The CDR3: CSVDLSTDTQYF. In nucleotides, the CDR3 is TGCAGCGTTGACCTCTCCACAGATACGCAGTATTTT. The chain couples TRBV29-1 to TRBJ2-3; D is undetermined. V was pared by 3 bases and J by 2 bases, with 6 bases between. CDR1 SQVTM and CDR2 ANQGSEA come from the germline V gene. This CDR3 spans 12 amino acids.